The 10 T cell receptor beta chains below all came from one sample that was sequenced in a study of T cells in Graves' hyperthyroidism and ophthalmopathy. TCR beta CDR3 sequences were amplified from RNA transcripts. First-round RT-PCR with HTBI primers amplified the TCR CDR3 region. TCRdb processed the multiplex PCR reads anew with MiXCR; each CDR3 protein has one entry. The table records about 720,000 distinct CDR3 sequences, roughly 15% of them present only once. The source material was blood. The receptors derive from a man between 18 and 35 years old with Graves' hyperthyroidism.

This clonotype was seen a handful of times. The CDR3 region has the DNA TGTGCCAGCAGTGGGTCAGGGCTAGCGGGAGGGCCTTCCTACAATGAGCAGTTCTTC. Protein sequence: CASSGSGLAGGPSYNEQFF. This chain joins TRBV12-3 or TRBV12-4 and TRBJ2-1; TRBD2 aligns across 12 bases. The CDR3 covers 19 residues. J lost 1 base, V lost 5 bases, and 12 bases had no gene match.

This clonotype occurred many times. The V call is TRBV7-3, the J call TRBJ1-1; D not resolved. Trimming shortened V by 5 bases and J by 3 bases, and 13 bases separated the two germline ends. CDR3 length equals 14 residues. Germline V lookup: CDR1 SGHTA, CDR2 FQGTGA. As DNA, the CDR3 is TGTGCCAGCAGCCGCGGACTCTGGGACACTGAAGCTTTCTTT. Its translation: CASSRGLWDTEAFF.

The chain is built from TRBV4-1 and TRBJ2-1, with 7 bases lining up with TRBD2. Germline lookup yields CDR1 MGHRA and CDR2 YSYEKL. There are 16 residues in the CDR3. The ends lost 5 bases at V and 6 bases at J; junction bases unmatched: 13. CDR3 DNA sequence: TGCGCCAGCAGCTTCCTCGGAGCGGGACCACCCAATGAGCAGTTCTTC. As protein: CASSFLGAGPPNEQFF.

V and J are TRBV9 and TRBJ2-1, with 9 bases matching TRBD2. The CDR3 spans 17 residues. J gave up 0 bases and V 4 bases, and 8 bases lay outside the gene matches. From germline, CDR1 is SGDLS and CDR2 YYNGEE. CDR3 nucleotides: TGTGCCAGCAGCCTCAATAGCGGGGGCTTCTCCTACAATGAGCAGTTCTTC. This translates into CASSLNSGGFSYNEQFF.

This clonotype has ten or more counts. V usage is TRBV2 and J usage is TRBJ2-5, with 8 bases fitting TRBD2. V shed 7 bases, J shed 3 bases, and the junction held 4 bases outside the gene matches. This CDR3 contains 13 residues. In germline, CDR1 is SNHLY, CDR2 FYNNEI. In nucleotides, the CDR3 is TGTGCCAGCAATAGCGGGACCGAAGAGACCCAGTACTTC. The encoded protein is CASNSGTEETQYF. Based on the CDR3 plus reference TRBV2 and TRBJ2-5, the full variable domain is EPEVTQTPSHQVTQMGQEVILRCVPISNHLYFYWYRQILGQKVEFLVSFYNNEISEKSEIFDDQFSVERPDGSNFTLKIRSTKLEDSAMYFCASNSGTEETQYFGPGTRLLVL.

At least ten counts were recorded for this clonotype. The CDR3 region is CASSEGTESEAFF. As DNA, the CDR3 is TGTGCCAGCAGTGAAGGGACAGAGTCAGAAGCTTTCTTT. The gene calls are TRBV2 and TRBJ1-1; D perhaps matches TRBD1 (6 bases). V was clipped by 1 base and J by 8 bases, with 11 bases between them. Germline assignment: CDR1 SNHLY and CDR2 FYNNEI. CDR3 size: 13 residues.

Only a few counts were recorded for this clonotype. This chain connects TRBV29-1 to TRBJ2-2; 12 bases agree with TRBD2. The germline gives CDR1 SQVTM, CDR2 ANQGSEA. V trimming: 5 bases; J trimming: 7 bases; junction bases outside the gene matches: 5. This CDR3 spans 14 amino acids. In DNA form, the CDR3 reads TGCAGCGTTTATCTAGCGGGGGGGAACGGGGAGCTGTTTTTT. It translates to CSVYLAGGNGELFF.

This clonotype was seen many times. V and J are TRBV20-1 and TRBJ2-3, with D perhaps TRBD2 (6 bases). The CDR3 covers 17 residues. Germline V lookup: CDR1 DFQATT, CDR2 SNEGSKA (reference sequence). V lost 5 bases to trimming and J lost 0 bases, with 21 bases between them. CDR3 in DNA: TGCAGTGCTCGGCTGACCGGTAGCGGTACTAGCACAGATACGCAGTATTTT. This codes for CSARLTGSGTSTDTQYF.

For this clonotype: Since a much larger clone is just one base distant, this may be a read error. V and J are TRBV30 and TRBJ2-5; either TRBD1 or TRBD2 may supply D (5 bases each). V gave up 0 bases and J gave up 4 bases, with 12 bases separating them. Per germline, CDR1 GTSNPN and CDR2 SVGIG (reference sequence). This CDR3 comprises 14 residues. The CDR3 spells CAWSVTASGETQYF. The CDR3 bases are TGTGCCTGGAGTGTGACAGCGAGCGGAGAGACCCAGTACTTC.

Note on this clonotype: A much larger clone lies one base from this, so it may be a read error. This sequence joins TRBV12-3 or TRBV12-4 and TRBJ2-3; D perhaps matches TRBD1 (5 bases). The CDR3 spans 15 residues. Between the trimmed V and J ends, which lost 4 bases and 10 bases, there was a span of 21 bases. CDR3 residues: CASSSPRGQLHAQYF. The CDR3 nucleotides are TGTGCCAGCAGTTCCCCAAGGGGCCAGCTACATGCGCAGTATTTT.